The 25 T cell receptor beta chains below were found in one sample sequenced in a study of blood T cell repertoires in COVID-19. Some clones are missing from TCRdb's copy, which holds only in-frame ones; the method was immunoSEQ multiplex PCR. The table includes around 240,000 clones, approximately 90% detected once. The sample taken for sequencing was PBMCs or T cells enriched from blood (not recorded which). Receptors originate from a man aged 50-59 years who had been exposed to COVID-19.

This rearrangement joins TRBV6-1 to TRBJ1-5, with 8 bases aligning to TRBD1. With 6 bases clipped from V and 0 bases from J, the junction kept 10 bases outside the gene matches. Germline V CDR1 and CDR2: MNHNS, SASEGT. The CDR3 is made up of 17 amino acids. The CDR3 reads CASSETGGPTSNQPQHF. Here the CDR3 DNA reads TGTGCCAGCAGCGAAACAGGGGGTCCTACTAGCAATCAGCCCCAGCATTTT.

The V call is TRBV5-1, the J call TRBJ2-3; 9 nucleotides match TRBD1. Germline V gene data show CDR1 as SGHRS and CDR2 as YFSETQ. The CDR3 length is 15 residues. Trimming took 0 bases from V and 1 from J; bases not matched to a gene: 0. CDR3 nucleotides: TGCGCCAGCAGCTTGGGACAGGGGGGCACAGATACGCAGTATTTT. Its translation is CASSLGQGGTDTQYF. Full variable domain (outside the CDR3, taken from reference TRBV5-1 and TRBJ2-3): KAGVTQTPRYLIKTRGQQVTLSCSPISGHRSVSWYQQTPGQGLQFLFEYFSETQRNKGNFPGRFSGRQFSNSRSEMNVSTLELGDSALYLCASSLGQGGTDTQYFGPGTRLTVL.

A remark on this clone: This specimen includes other DNA sequences encoding the same CDR3. The chain is built from TRBV5-1 and TRBJ1-1; perhaps TRBD1 as D (6 bases). Germline V gives CDR1 SGHRS, CDR2 YFSETQ. V lost 2 bases, J lost 5 bases, and 13 bases lay in between. The CDR3 spans 14 residues. The CDR3 coding sequence is TGCGCCAGCAGCTTACAGGGCGTGGGGACTGAAGCTTTCTTT. Amino acid sequence: CASSLQGVGTEAFF.

The genes are TRBV10-3 and TRBJ1-1; a weak D match, TRBD1 (5 bases). V was trimmed by 7 bases and J by 0 bases, leaving 12 bases between them. This CDR3 has 14 residues. Germline values: CDR1 ENHRY, CDR2 SYGVKD. CDR3 loop: CAIKGPTLNTEAFF. For the CDR3, the DNA is TGTGCCATCAAGGGGCCGACTCTGAACACTGAAGCTTTCTTT.

V and J are TRBV2 and TRBJ2-1; the D gene is possibly TRBD2 (5 bases). CDR3 size: 13 residues. V lost 7 bases, J lost 6 bases, and 13 bases lay in between. CDR1 and CDR2 from the germline V gene are SNHLY and FYNNEI. CDR3 region: CASTRVPFNEQFF. The CDR3 DNA reads TGTGCCAGCACGAGGGTTCCCTTCAATGAGCAGTTCTTC.

The chain couples TRBV19 to TRBJ1-5; TRBD1 agrees at 10 bases. The trim removed 5 bases at V and 4 bases at J, leaving 8 bases unmatched. The V gene's germline CDR1 is LNHDA and CDR2 SQIVND (reference sequence). The CDR3 contains 16 residues. CDR3 bases: TGTGCCAGTAGTTACCCCGGACAGGGGGTGAATCAGCCCCAGCATTTT. Translation gives CASSYPGQGVNQPQHF. The full variable domain, in which reference TRBV19 and TRBJ1-5 provide the parts outside the CDR3, is DGGITQSPKYLFRKEGQNVTLSCEQNLNHDAMYWYRQDPGQGLRLIYYSQIVNDFQKGDIAEGYSVSREKKESFPLTVTSAQKNPTAFYLCASSYPGQGVNQPQHFGDGTRLSIL.

The chain recombines TRBV10-3 with TRBJ1-6; the D is unclear. The germline V and J ends were trimmed by 3 bases and 5 bases, with 8 bases remaining between them. Germline V lookup: CDR1 ENHRY, CDR2 SYGVKD. The CDR3 consists of 14 residues. CDR3 in DNA: TGTGCCATCAGTGAAAACAGAAATAATTCACCCCTCCACTTT. Its protein product is CAISENRNNSPLHF.

The rearrangement links TRBV7-3 to TRBJ2-3; 9 nucleotides match TRBD1. Per the germline V gene, CDR1 is SGHTA and CDR2 is FQGTGA. V lost 5 bases and J lost 4; bases outside the gene matches: 7. The CDR3 totals 15 residues. CDR3 coding DNA: TGTGCCAGCAGCAAAACAGGGGGCAGGGCAGATACGCAGTATTTT. Translating gives CASSKTGGRADTQYF.

The chain employs TRBV7-8 and TRBJ1-1; 7 nucleotides align to TRBD1. Germline CDR1 and CDR2: SGHVS and FQNEAQ. The CDR3 covers 15 residues. Trimming removed 2 bases from V and 1 base from J; junction bases left unmatched: 4. CDR3 amino acids: CASSLLGTANTEAFF. In nucleotides, the CDR3 is TGTGCCAGCAGCTTATTGGGGACAGCGAACACTGAAGCTTTCTTT.

This sequence joins TRBV9 and TRBJ2-2, with 11 positions matching TRBD1. The length of the CDR3 is 19 residues. CDR1 and CDR2 from the germline V gene are SGDLS and YYNGEE. J lost 4 bases, V lost 4 bases, and 15 bases had no gene match. The CDR3 region has the DNA TGTGCCAGCAGCCCGTGGGGACAGGGGGTTAGCGTAGGCACCGGGGAGCTGTTTTTT. This gives the protein CASSPWGQGVSVGTGELFF.

This chain connects TRBV11-3 to TRBJ2-1; D perhaps matches TRBD2 (5 bases). Trimming removed 5 bases at V and 0 bases at J, with 8 bases between. The CDR3 length is 14 residues. CDR1 and CDR2 from the germline V gene are SGHNT and YENEEA. Written as DNA, the CDR3 is TGTGCCAGCAGCCAGCGGAGCTCCTACAATGAGCAGTTCTTC. Protein product: CASSQRSSYNEQFF. Looking up the rest from reference TRBV11-3 and TRBJ2-1 gives the full variable domain: EAGVVQSPRYKIIEKKQPVAFWCNPISGHNTLYWYLQNLGQGPELLIRYENEEAVDDSQLPKDRFSAERLKGVDSTLKIQPAELGDSAVYLCASSQRSSYNEQFFGPGTRLTVL.

The J gene is TRBJ1-1, the V gene TRBV7-2; tentative D call: TRBD1 (6 bases). Trimming took off 7 bases at V and 11 bases at J, with 23 bases between the two ends. CDR3 length: 14 residues. The germline V gene has CDR1 SGHTA and CDR2 FQGNSA. CDR3 bases: TGTGCCAGCACCGTGGCGAGGGGGAGTCTGAGTGCTTTCTTT. Its protein is CASTVARGSLSAFF.

The rearrangement links TRBV11-3 to TRBJ2-3, with TRBD2 as a possible D gene (5 bases). The CDR3 spans 12 residues. The germline V gene has CDR1 SGHNT and CDR2 YENEEA. V was pared by 5 bases and J by 6 bases, with 9 bases between. The CDR3 region is CASSPEGDTQYF. The CDR3 DNA sequence: TGTGCCAGCAGCCCCGAGGGCGATACGCAGTATTTT.

This rearrangement joins TRBV28 to TRBJ2-5; TRBD2 aligns across 7 bases. This CDR3 is built from 15 residues. The V and J ends lost 6 bases and 5 bases, in that order; junction bases with no gene match: 12. Germline V gene sequence: CDR1 MDHEN, CDR2 SYDVKM. CDR3 sequence (DNA): TGTGCCAGCAGCTTACCGGGGGGAAGAGGGGAGACCCAGTACTTC. Translating it yields CASSLPGGRGETQYF. Combining the CDR3 with reference TRBV28 and TRBJ2-5 gives the whole variable domain DVKVTQSSRYLVKRTGEKVFLECVQDMDHENMFWYRQDPGLGLRLIYFSYDVKMKEKGDIPEGYSVSREKKERFSLILESASTNQTSMYLCASSLPGGRGETQYFGPGTRLLVL.

This chain connects TRBV30 to TRBJ1-6; TRBD1 matches at 7 bases. Germline CDR1 GTSNPN, CDR2 SVGIG (reference sequence). V gave up 4 bases and J gave up 7 bases; unmatched junction bases: 10. The CDR3 totals 15 residues. Here the CDR3 DNA reads TGTGCCTGGAAGACTGAGGGGGCTTGGAATTCACCCCTCCACTTT. Protein product: CAWKTEGAWNSPLHF.

CDR3: CASSPGTGRSMNTEAFF. The CDR3 DNA reads TGTGCCAGCAGTCCAGGGACAGGGAGGTCGATGAACACTGAAGCTTTCTTT. This chain uses TRBV27 with TRBJ1-1, with TRBD1 identical over 9 bases. The CDR3 extends over 17 amino acids. Germline CDR1 reads MNHEY; CDR2 reads SMNVEV (reference sequence). The V and J ends lost 5 bases and 0 bases, in that order; junction bases with no gene match: 10.

This chain joins TRBV2 and TRBJ2-1; TRBD2 is a possible D gene (5 bases). CDR3 length: 13 residues. V was pared by 1 base and J by 4 bases, with 5 bases between. Germline V CDR1 and CDR2: SNHLY, FYNNEI. The CDR3 spells CASSEVAYNEQFF. The CDR3 DNA sequence: TGTGCCAGCAGTGAAGTAGCGTACAATGAGCAGTTCTTC.

The chain links TRBV13 to TRBJ2-6; maybe TRBD1 (6 bases). The V end lost 7 bases, the J end lost 0 bases, and 7 bases lay between the germline ends. The germline V gene encodes CDR1 PRHDT and CDR2 FYEKMQ (reference sequence). This CDR3 has 14 amino acids. CDR3 in amino acids: CASTGVSGANVLTF. In nucleotides, the CDR3 is TGTGCCAGCACAGGGGTCTCTGGGGCCAACGTCCTGACTTTC.

The chain combines TRBV28 with TRBJ2-1; 14 nucleotides align to TRBD2. CDR1 is MDHEN and CDR2 is SYDVKM in the germline V gene. V lost 6 bases and J lost 6; bases outside the gene matches: 7. The CDR3 is made up of 16 amino acids. CDR3 sequence reads: CASSPPGLAGANEQFF. The CDR3 bases are TGTGCCAGCAGCCCCCCGGGACTAGCGGGGGCCAATGAGCAGTTCTTC.

The rearrangement joins TRBV29-1 to TRBJ1-2; 12 bases are shared with TRBD1. V trimming: 6 bases; J trimming: 1 base; junction bases outside the gene matches: 9. Germline V CDR1 and CDR2: SQVTM, ANQGSEA. This CDR3 has 16 residues. As DNA, the CDR3 is TGCAGCGTGGACGGGACAGGGGGCAGTAGTAACTATGGCTACACCTTC. Translated: CSVDGTGGSSNYGYTF.

The chain uses TRBV6-5 and TRBJ1-2; D is possibly TRBD1 (6 bases). This CDR3 is 14 amino acids long. Per germline, CDR1 MNHEY and CDR2 SVGAGI. Between the trimmed V and J ends, which lost 2 bases and 7 bases, there was a span of 14 bases. CDR3 sequence reads: CASSYHGQSSGYTF. The DNA of the CDR3 is TGTGCCAGCAGTTACCATGGACAGAGCTCTGGCTACACCTTC.

The V gene is TRBV5-1, the J gene TRBJ2-2; TRBD1 might be the D (7 bases). Trimming cost V 4 bases and J 0 bases, with 13 bases left between them. The germline gives CDR1 SGHRS, CDR2 YFSETQ. The CDR3 length is 16 residues. The CDR3 DNA follows: TGCGCCAGCAGCGCCGGCGGGACAGCGAACACCGGGGAGCTGTTTTTT. Protein: CASSAGGTANTGELFF.

In this sample, this clone turned up once. The V call is TRBV5-4, the J call TRBJ1-1; TRBD1 matches 8 bases. The J segment lost 3 bases and the V segment lost 5 bases, leaving 15 bases of the junction unmatched. Germline V gene data show CDR1 as SGHNT and CDR2 as YYREEE (reference sequence). The CDR3 has 17 residues. In DNA, the CDR3 is TGTGCCAGCAGGCCCCCGGGACAGGTTTTTGGGTACACTGAAGCTTTCTTT. This codes for CASRPPGQVFGYTEAFF. Full variable domain (remainder filled in from reference TRBV5-4 and TRBJ1-1): ETGVTQSPTHLIKTRGQQVTLRCSSQSGHNTVSWYQQALGQGPQFIFQYYREEENGRGNFPPRFSGLQFPNYSSELNVNALELDDSALYLCASRPPGQVFGYTEAFFGQGTRLTVV.

The rearrangement links TRBV7-8 to TRBJ2-3; D ambiguous. Germline V CDR1 and CDR2: SGHVS, FQNEAQ. This CDR3 region has 15 residues. Trimming removed 2 bases from V and 0 bases from J, with 9 bases in between. The CDR3 DNA is TGTGCCAGCAGCTTAACTCGATTTAGCACAGATACGCAGTATTTT. This gives the protein CASSLTRFSTDTQYF.

The V gene is TRBV11-3, the J gene TRBJ1-4; 7 nucleotides agree with TRBD1. The germline CDR1 and CDR2 sequences are SGHNT and YENEEA. V lost 7 bases to trimming and J lost 8 bases; unmatched junction nucleotides: 7. CDR3 length: 13 amino acids. CDR3 sequence (DNA): TGTGCCAGCATGTACAGGGGAGGCGAAAAACTGTTTTTT. This sequence encodes CASMYRGGEKLFF.